These 14 T cell receptor beta chains came from one sample sequenced in a study of T cell changes during pregnancy in multiple sclerosis. Measured with immunoSEQ multiplex PCR; TCRdb has only the in-frame clones, and not every one. The top ten hold 0.95% to 1.5% of the sample, which has approximately 46,000 clones, 80% to 90% seen once. Material: CD4+ T cells from peripheral blood mononuclear cells, obtained after pregnancy. Receptors originate from a female donor with multiple sclerosis, enrolled in a pregnancy study.

J is TRBJ2-7 and V is TRBV6-6; 9 bases map to TRBD2. With V trimmed by 5 bases and J by 6 bases, 8 bases remained unmatched. Germline V gives CDR1 MNHNY, CDR2 SVGAGI (reference sequence). CDR3 size: 14 residues. CDR3 amino acids: CASSPGTSSREQYF. In DNA form, the CDR3 reads TGTGCCAGCAGTCCCGGGACTAGCTCCCGCGAGCAGTACTTC.

This clone has only a few counts. This rearrangement joins TRBV7-6 to TRBJ1-5, with unresolved D. The CDR3 is 13 amino acids. Germline lookup yields CDR1 SGHVS and CDR2 FNYEAQ. V was trimmed by 3 bases and J by 3 bases, leaving 6 bases between them. CDR3 nucleotide sequence: TGTGCCAGCAGCTTTTCAGACAATCAGCCCCAGCATTTT. It encodes CASSFSDNQPQHF. The full variable domain, with the rest looked up from reference TRBV7-6 and TRBJ1-5, is GAGVSQSPRYKVTKRGQDVALRCDPISGHVSLYWYRQALGQGPEFLTYFNYEAQQDKSGLPNDRFSAERPEGSISTLTIQRTEQRDSAMYRCASSFSDNQPQHFGDGTRLSIL.

The V and J genes are TRBV9 and TRBJ2-5, with TRBD2 matching 11 bases. The CDR3 spans 17 residues. Germline CDR1 is SGDLS and CDR2 is YYNGEE. With V trimmed by 0 bases and J by 1 base, 5 bases remained unmatched. The CDR3 reads CASSVALAGGRQETQYF. The DNA of the CDR3 is TGTGCCAGCAGCGTAGCCCTAGCGGGAGGCCGCCAAGAGACCCAGTACTTC.

The chain is built from TRBV14 and TRBJ2-5; 8 bases line up with TRBD1. Germline V lookup: CDR1 SGHDN, CDR2 FVKESK. CDR3 length: 16 residues. Germline trimming cut 0 bases from V and 2 bases from J; bases unmatched to any gene: 5. In DNA, the CDR3 is TGTGCCAGCAGCCAAGAACAGGGGGGTGGTCAAGAGACCCAGTACTTC. This gives the protein CASSQEQGGGQETQYF.

This clone occurred a few times. This chain connects TRBV7-2 to TRBJ2-5, with TRBD2 matching 7 bases. The germline gives CDR1 SGHTA, CDR2 FQGNSA. V lost 7 bases, J lost 1 base, and 6 bases stayed unmatched. CDR3 size: 14 residues. For the CDR3, the DNA is TGTGCCAGCACCCGTGGGGGGGGCCAAGAGACCCAGTACTTC. It encodes CASTRGGGQETQYF. Using reference TRBV7-2 and TRBJ2-5 for the parts outside the CDR3, the full variable domain is GAGVSQSPSNKVTEKGKDVELRCDPISGHTALYWYRQSLGQGLEFLIYFQGNSAPDKSGLPSDRFSAERTGGSVSTLTIQRTQQEDSAVYLCASTRGGGQETQYFGPGTRLLVL.

Written as DNA, the CDR3 is TGTGCCAGCAGTGCACAACTACTAGCGGGAGTACACGAGCAGTACTTC. This sequence encodes CASSAQLLAGVHEQYF. J is TRBJ2-7 and V is TRBV2; 11 nucleotides line up with TRBD2. Germline V gene sequence: CDR1 SNHLY, CDR2 FYNNEI. This CDR3 contains 16 residues. The V and J ends lost 4 bases and 5 bases, in that order; junction bases with no gene match: 10. Using reference TRBV2 and TRBJ2-7 for the parts outside the CDR3, the full variable domain is EPEVTQTPSHQVTQMGQEVILRCVPISNHLYFYWYRQILGQKVEFLVSFYNNEISEKSEIFDDQFSVERPDGSNFTLKIRSTKLEDSAMYFCASSAQLLAGVHEQYFGPGTRLTVT.

This chain connects TRBV25-1 to TRBJ2-1, with D perhaps TRBD1 (5 bases). The ends were cut back, 1 base at V and 1 base at J, with 14 bases in the middle. The CDR3 is made up of 17 amino acids. From germline, CDR1 is MGHDK and CDR2 SYGVNS. CDR3 DNA sequence: TGTGCCAGCAGTGAATCAAGACAGTCTTTATCCTACAATGAGCAGTTCTTC. It codes for CASSESRQSLSYNEQFF.

The chain combines TRBV6-1 with TRBJ1-4; 7 bases line up with TRBD1. The CDR3 length is 17 residues. J was trimmed by 0 bases and V by 4 bases; bases with no gene match: 8. CDR1 MNHNS and CDR2 SASEGT come from the germline V gene. This chain's CDR3 is CASSARDRGATNEKLFF. CDR3 nucleotide sequence: TGTGCCAGCAGTGCCCGGGACAGAGGTGCAACTAATGAAAAACTGTTTTTT.

The rearrangement links TRBV25-1 to TRBJ1-2; D ambiguous. The CDR3 extends over 13 amino acids. V shed 4 bases and J shed 2 bases, with 8 bases lying between them. CDR1 is MGHDK, CDR2 SYGVNS, per germline. The CDR3 nucleotides read TGTGCCAGCAGTGTGTCCGTCAACTATGGCTACACCTTC. This sequence encodes CASSVSVNYGYTF.

The chain links TRBV5-1 to TRBJ2-5; D ambiguous. CDR3 length: 14 residues. Germline V gene data show CDR1 as SGHRS and CDR2 as YFSETQ. Trimming took 0 bases from V and 0 from J, leaving 6 bases between them. The CDR3 region has the DNA TGCGCCAGCAGCTTGGTGCCGGACCAAGAGACCCAGTACTTC. Amino acids: CASSLVPDQETQYF.

The J gene is TRBJ2-1, the V gene TRBV6-5; 8 bases are a match to TRBD2. Germline V gene data show CDR1 as MNHEY and CDR2 as SVGAGI. With V trimmed by 7 bases and J by 8 bases, 10 bases remained unmatched. The CDR3 loop spans 14 amino acids. In DNA, the CDR3 is TGTGCCAGCATCCCGGGAGGGCCACCCTATGAGCAGTTCTTC. Translating gives CASIPGGPPYEQFF.

The CDR3 loop reads CASSQVVDRVDQPQHF. The CDR3 nucleotides read TGCGCCAGCAGCCAAGTGGTTGACAGGGTGGATCAGCCCCAGCATTTT. This chain links TRBV4-1 with TRBJ1-5; 7 bases align to TRBD1. Per germline, CDR1 MGHRA and CDR2 YSYEKL. The CDR3 totals 16 residues. The junction had 8 bases not matched to a gene; V was cut back by 1 base and J by 5 bases.

This chain links TRBV10-1 with TRBJ2-3; 7 bases fit TRBD2. V lost 0 bases to trimming and J lost 4 bases; unmatched junction nucleotides: 1. Germline assignment: CDR1 WNHNN and CDR2 SYGVQD (reference sequence). The CDR3 is 14 residues long. CDR3 nucleotides: TGCGCCAGCAGTGAGTCAGGGAGGGCAGATACGCAGTATTTT. Translated, it gives CASSESGRADTQYF.

This clone appeared once. This chain connects TRBV7-9 to TRBJ1-5, with D possibly being TRBD1 (6 bases). Trimming stripped 1 base from V and 4 bases from J, with 14 bases between. Germline CDR1 reads SEHNR; CDR2 reads FQNEAQ (reference sequence). The CDR3 covers 16 residues. This chain's CDR3 is CASSLGSGAKNQPQHF. DNA of the CDR3: TGTGCCAGCAGCTTAGGATCAGGGGCGAAAAATCAGCCCCAGCATTTT.